These 18 T cell receptor beta chains originate from one sample sequenced in a study of cytomegalovirus exposure and HLA in healthy donors. 60 Vbeta and 13 Jbeta primers were used in PCR. Here immunoSEQ multiplex PCR was the method, and the copy in TCRdb shows in-frame clones only, minus some. The data contain around 190,000 clones, 75% to 80% of them seen just once; the ten biggest clones take up 13% to 15%. The sequenced sample consisted of PBMCs. Receptors originate from a woman aged 25 to 39 in good health and CMV-seropositive.

The chain carries TRBV7-9 and TRBJ2-5, with a possible D match to TRBD1 (5 bases). With 2 bases removed from V and 4 bases from J, the gap between germline ends came to 11 bases. Germline V gives CDR1 SEHNR, CDR2 FQNEAQ (reference sequence). This CDR3 has 14 residues. The DNA of the CDR3 is TGTGCCAGCAGCTTAAATACAGGTGGAGAGACCCAGTACTTC. This sequence encodes CASSLNTGGETQYF. The whole variable domain, filled in from reference TRBV7-9 and TRBJ2-5, reads DTGVSQNPRHKITKRGQNVTFRCDPISEHNRLYWYRQTLGQGPEFLTYFQNEAQLEKSRLLSDRFSAERPKGSFSTLEIQRTEQGDSAMYLCASSLNTGGETQYFGPGTRLLVL.

V gene TRBV5-1 combines with J gene TRBJ2-1, with 12 bases lining up with TRBD2. Germline V gene lookup returns CDR1 SGHRS and CDR2 YFSETQ. This CDR3 has 16 amino acids. J was trimmed by 8 bases and V by 1 base; bases with no gene match: 7. CDR3 DNA: TGCGCCAGCAGCTTGACGCTACTAGCGGGGGGCCATGAGCAGTTCTTC. It is translated as CASSLTLLAGGHEQFF.

This clone was detected a few times. The CDR3 sequence is CASNWREATDTQYF. In DNA form, the CDR3 reads TGTGCCAGCAACTGGCGGGAGGCCACAGATACGCAGTATTTT. The chain links TRBV27 to TRBJ2-3, with 8 bases lining up with TRBD2. Per germline, CDR1 MNHEY and CDR2 SMNVEV (reference sequence). CDR3 size: 14 residues. V trimming: 7 bases; J trimming: 2 bases; junction bases outside the gene matches: 5.

The chain carries TRBV19 and TRBJ1-1; D is uncertain. The CDR3 extends over 13 amino acids. The germline V and J ends were trimmed by 5 bases and 1 base, with 8 bases remaining between them. The V gene's germline CDR1 is LNHDA and CDR2 SQIVND (reference sequence). CDR3 in amino acids: CASSEHQNTEAFF. The CDR3 nucleotides read TGTGCCAGTAGTGAGCACCAGAACACTGAAGCTTTCTTT.

The rearrangement joins TRBV4-1 to TRBJ2-7; D not resolved. V lost 0 bases, J lost 2 bases, and 11 bases lay in between. Germline CDR1 MGHRA, CDR2 YSYEKL. CDR3 size: 15 residues. The CDR3 region has the DNA TGCGCCAGCAGCCAAGATAAGCGACGGACCTACGAGCAGTACTTC. Encoded protein: CASSQDKRRTYEQYF.

This clone was counted a single time. V and J are TRBV28 and TRBJ1-2; TRBD1 matches 9 bases. The germline CDR1 and CDR2 sequences are MDHEN and SYDVKM. There are 18 residues in the CDR3. V lost 2 bases, J lost 4 bases, and 14 bases stayed unmatched. CDR3 coding DNA: TGTGCCAGCAGTTTAGGACGGACAGGGGTTTGGCTTGCCTATGGCTACACCTTC. It encodes CASSLGRTGVWLAYGYTF.

In its sample, this clone ranks as large. This CDR3 is also generated by other DNA sequences in the sample. The chain couples TRBV12-5 to TRBJ1-1; possibly TRBD1 for D (5 bases). The CDR3 length is 13 residues. V was trimmed by 1 base and J by 4 bases, leaving 7 bases between them. Germline CDR1 is LGHNT and CDR2 is FRNRAP. The CDR3 sequence: CASGLGGGTEAFF. The DNA of the CDR3 is TGTGCTAGTGGTTTGGGGGGGGGCACTGAAGCTTTCTTT.

The chain recombines TRBV4-1 with TRBJ2-7; weak D call: TRBD2 (5 bases). Trimming removed 0 bases from V and 3 bases from J, with 12 bases in between. The germline V gene encodes CDR1 MGHRA and CDR2 YSYEKL. The CDR3 extends over 15 amino acids. The CDR3 spells CASSQEGSEGYEQYF. CDR3 coding DNA: TGCGCCAGCAGCCAAGAAGGTAGTGAGGGCTACGAGCAGTACTTC.

This clone was counted only a few times. The DNA of the CDR3 is TGTGCCATCAGTGAATTGACAGGGCGTAATTCACCCCTCCACTTT. Translating it yields CAISELTGRNSPLHF. The chain carries TRBV10-3 and TRBJ1-6, with TRBD1 matching 7 bases. The CDR3 length is 15 residues. The V gene end was trimmed by 3 bases and the J gene end by 6 bases; junction bases not matched to a gene: 5. CDR1 is ENHRY, CDR2 SYGVKD, per germline.

Note on this clone: The sample contains more than one DNA sequence encoding this CDR3. The CDR3 sequence is CASSQEPTVNQPQHF. CDR3 sequence (DNA): TGCGCCAGCAGCCAAGAGCCAACAGTCAATCAGCCCCAGCATTTT. The chain links TRBV4-1 to TRBJ1-5; D not resolved. This CDR3 spans 15 amino acids. Germline V gene lookup returns CDR1 MGHRA and CDR2 YSYEKL. The germline V and J ends were trimmed by 0 bases and 3 bases, with 9 bases remaining between them.

This sequence joins TRBV2 and TRBJ2-1; TRBD2 might be the D (5 bases). Germline V lookup: CDR1 SNHLY, CDR2 FYNNEI. Trimming cost V 5 bases and J 9 bases, with 38 bases left between them. The CDR3 is 21 residues long. Here the CDR3 reads CASSRTPLWGFGIALTSEQFF. CDR3 sequence (DNA): TGTGCCAGCAGTCGTACGCCTCTGTGGGGTTTCGGGATCGCCCTAACCAGTGAGCAGTTCTTC. The variable domain in full, with the rest retrieved from reference TRBV2 and TRBJ2-1, is EPEVTQTPSHQVTQMGQEVILRCVPISNHLYFYWYRQILGQKVEFLVSFYNNEISEKSEIFDDQFSVERPDGSNFTLKIRSTKLEDSAMYFCASSRTPLWGFGIALTSEQFFGPGTRLTVL.

The chain recombines TRBV9 with TRBJ1-3; D remains ambiguous. V gave up 4 bases and J gave up 3 bases, with 14 bases separating them. The CDR3 covers 15 residues. Germline assignment: CDR1 SGDLS and CDR2 YYNGEE. CDR3 coding DNA: TGTGCCAGCAGCTCCGCGGGCGCGGGTGGAAACACCATATATTTT. Its protein is CASSSAGAGGNTIYF. Looking up the rest from reference TRBV9 and TRBJ1-3 gives the full variable domain: DSGVTQTPKHLITATGQRVTLRCSPRSGDLSVYWYQQSLDQGLQFLIQYYNGEERAKGNILERFSAQQFPDLHSELNLSSLELGDSALYFCASSSAGAGGNTIYFGEGSWLTVV.

This clone has more than one count but fewer than ten. The chain carries TRBV28 and TRBJ1-6; the D is unclear. The V end was cut by 1 base, the J end by 9 bases, with 7 bases between. Germline lookup yields CDR1 MDHEN and CDR2 SYDVKM. CDR3 length equals 13 residues. The CDR3 region is CASSLSGVSPLHF. The CDR3 region has the DNA TGTGCCAGCAGTTTATCCGGGGTTTCACCCCTCCACTTT.

The gene calls are TRBV18 and TRBJ1-6; a possible D gene is TRBD1 (5 bases). The CDR3 has 14 amino acids. V dropped 3 bases and J dropped 8 bases, with 11 bases sitting between them. The germline V gene encodes CDR1 KGHSH and CDR2 LQKENI. DNA for the CDR3: TGTGCCAGCTCACCCCAGGGATTGGATTCACCCCTCCACTTT. Translated, it gives CASSPQGLDSPLHF.

This clone was observed a few times. V usage is TRBV29-1 and J usage is TRBJ1-1; the D gene is possibly TRBD1 (5 bases). Germline V CDR1 and CDR2: SQVTM, ANQGSEA. The CDR3 extends over 12 amino acids. V was clipped by 6 bases and J by 7 bases, with 15 bases between them. DNA of the CDR3: TGCAGCGTCGTAATGGGGGGGTTTGAAGCTTTCTTT. It encodes CSVVMGGFEAFF. The variable domain in full, completed from reference TRBV29-1 and TRBJ1-1, reads SAVISQKPSRDICQRGTSLTIQCQVDSQVTMMFWYRQQPGQSLTLIATANQGSEATYESGFVIDKFPISRPNLTFSTLTVSNMSPEDSSIYLCSVVMGGFEAFFGQGTRLTVV.

This chain connects TRBV6-1 to TRBJ2-2; 12 nucleotides line up with TRBD2. V was clipped by 0 bases and J by 3 bases; unmatched bases: 5. The CDR3 loop spans 18 amino acids. Germline V gives CDR1 MNHNS, CDR2 SASEGT. The CDR3 loop reads CASSEALAGGQDTGELFF. Written as DNA, the CDR3 is TGTGCCAGCAGTGAAGCCCTAGCGGGGGGGCAGGACACCGGGGAGCTGTTTTTT.

The V gene is TRBV2, the J gene TRBJ2-5, with TRBD1 matching 7 bases. V lost 4 bases, J lost 1 base, and 3 bases stayed unmatched. Germline values: CDR1 SNHLY, CDR2 FYNNEI. The CDR3 consists of 14 residues. CDR3 DNA: TGTGCCAGCAGTGGGGGGACAGCCCAAGAGACCCAGTACTTC. Translating gives CASSGGTAQETQYF.

CDR3 residues: CASTAGANQPQHF. DNA of the CDR3: TGTGCCAGCACAGCGGGGGCGAATCAGCCCCAGCATTTT. The rearrangement uses TRBV28 and TRBJ1-5; tentative D call: TRBD1 (6 bases). The germline V gene encodes CDR1 MDHEN and CDR2 SYDVKM. V dropped 7 bases and J dropped 4 bases, with 11 bases sitting between them. CDR3 length: 13 amino acids.